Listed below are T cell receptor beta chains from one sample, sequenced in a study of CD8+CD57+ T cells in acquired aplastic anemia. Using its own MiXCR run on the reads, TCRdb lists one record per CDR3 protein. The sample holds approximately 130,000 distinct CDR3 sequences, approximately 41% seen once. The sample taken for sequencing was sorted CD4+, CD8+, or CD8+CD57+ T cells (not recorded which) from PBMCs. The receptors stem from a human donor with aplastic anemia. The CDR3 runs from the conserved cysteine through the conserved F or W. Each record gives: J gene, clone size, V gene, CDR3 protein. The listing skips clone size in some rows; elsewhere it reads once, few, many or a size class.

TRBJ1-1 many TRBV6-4 CASSDSPGSTEAFF
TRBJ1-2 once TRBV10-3 CAISRMGQGEDYGYTF
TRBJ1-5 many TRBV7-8 CASSLEAPRDQPQHF
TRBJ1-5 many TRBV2 CASSDRVFQSAQHF
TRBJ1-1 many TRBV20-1 CSASDRRPTEAFF
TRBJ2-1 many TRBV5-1 CASSPRGDFNEQFF
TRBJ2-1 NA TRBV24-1 CATSDPLRENYNEQFF
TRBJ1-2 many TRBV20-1 CSAMDRDYGYTF
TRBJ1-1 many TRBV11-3 CASSHRAGGRERPEAFF
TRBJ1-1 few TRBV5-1 CASSLEVVRTEQGGPFF
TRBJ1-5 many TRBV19 CASTGMGNQPQHF
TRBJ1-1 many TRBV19 CASSPLGNTEAFF
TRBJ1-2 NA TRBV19 CASSIGGSYGYTF
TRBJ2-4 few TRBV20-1 CSAWDLKGAKNIQYF
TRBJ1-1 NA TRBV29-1 CSVDGVEGGSTEAFF
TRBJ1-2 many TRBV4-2 CASSQDPRVGQYGYTF
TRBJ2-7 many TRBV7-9 CASSTPRGYEQYF
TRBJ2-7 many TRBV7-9 CASSRDSPYEQYF
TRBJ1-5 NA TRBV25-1 CASSELGQILHQPQHF
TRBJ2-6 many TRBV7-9 CASSSQGGTGANVLTF
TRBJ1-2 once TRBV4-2 CASSLPPGSGGSNGYTF
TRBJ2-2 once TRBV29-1 CSVAPARGSGELFF
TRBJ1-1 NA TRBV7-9 CASSFPGVGSTEAFF
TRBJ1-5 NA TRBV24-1 CATPGHTPRYSNQPQHF
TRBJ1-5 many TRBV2 CASTGTGANQPQHF
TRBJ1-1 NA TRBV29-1 CSVGRRLNTEAFF
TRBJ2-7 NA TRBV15 CATSRAPGVRYEQYF
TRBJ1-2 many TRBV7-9 CASSLDPRGANYGYTF
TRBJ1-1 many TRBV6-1 CASSKLRGTGGMNTEAFF
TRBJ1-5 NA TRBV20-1 CSAGRNSNQPQHF
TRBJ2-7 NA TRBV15 CATSRVVDSSYEQYF
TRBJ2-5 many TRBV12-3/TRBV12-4 CASSRTGRETQYF
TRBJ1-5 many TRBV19 CASSPGTAINQPQHF
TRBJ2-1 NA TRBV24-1 CATSARGGEQFF
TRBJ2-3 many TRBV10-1 CASSDGQGYSTDTQYF
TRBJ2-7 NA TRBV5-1 CASSSDTYYEQYF
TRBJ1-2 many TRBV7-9 CASSLGLLGRNGYTF
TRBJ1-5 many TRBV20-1 CSAVRGQGYQPQHF
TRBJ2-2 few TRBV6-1 CASSPSGFTGELFF
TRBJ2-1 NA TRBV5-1 CASSPRVSGASNEQFF
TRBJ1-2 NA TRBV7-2 CASSLVGTGRRYTF
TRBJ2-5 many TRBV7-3 CASSRASGETQYF
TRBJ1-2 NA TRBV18 CASSPRTGAVSNYGYTF
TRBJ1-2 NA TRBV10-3 CAISETGYGYTF
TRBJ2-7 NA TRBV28 CASTPSIQYEQYF
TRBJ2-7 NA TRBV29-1 CSVEGTSGGHEQYF
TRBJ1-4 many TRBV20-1 CSAQNLVLNEKLFF
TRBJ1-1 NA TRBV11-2 CASSLRDRGGFGDEAFF
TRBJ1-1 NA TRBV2 CASGWINTEAFF
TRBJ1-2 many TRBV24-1 CATSDQSQDSYGYTF
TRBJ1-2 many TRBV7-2 CASSLESTSGGYTF
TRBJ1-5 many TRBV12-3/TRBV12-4 CASSSHSTDLSNQPQHF
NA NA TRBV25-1 CATTNTYADISSTGTQHF
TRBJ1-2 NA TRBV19 CASSTQGAVGYTF
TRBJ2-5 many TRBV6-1 CASSEVTGLSQYF
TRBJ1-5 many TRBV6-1 CASSDGYSNQPQHF
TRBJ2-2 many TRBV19 CASSPTGATGELFF
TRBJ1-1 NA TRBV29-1 CSVEQGPGTEAFF
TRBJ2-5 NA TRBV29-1 CSVPRRWTSGVETQYF